The 29 T cell receptor beta chains listed next were all sequenced from one sample in a study of T cells expressing NK-cell markers. TCRdb reprocessed the 5' RACE reads, keeping one entry per CDR3 protein, no DNA. This sample's clone table lists about 260,000 distinct CDR3 sequences. The sample comprised blood T cells: a sorted CD56 or NKG2C T cell subset, CD4+ or CD8+ T cells, or bulk PBMC T cells (not recorded which). These receptors originate from a woman between 18 and 75 years old in good health.

The J gene is TRBJ2-2, the V gene TRBV5-6. The CDR3 consists of 16 residues. CDR1 and CDR2 (germline): SGHDT, YYEEEE. CDR3 sequence: CASSPVVVRDTGELFF.

The chain combines TRBV20-1 with TRBJ2-5; TCRdb selects TRBD2, and the lack of DNA leaves this call unchecked. Germline CDR1 is DFQATT and CDR2 is SNEGSKA (reference sequence). The CDR3 loop spans 15 amino acids. CDR3 protein: CSAREGGSARETQYF.

This rearrangement joins TRBV5-1 to TRBJ1-4. The CDR3 is 13 residues long. Looked up from germline, CDR1 is SGHRS and CDR2 is YFSETQ. This CDR3 is CASSEVVREKLFF.

The chain is built from TRBV2 and TRBJ2-1; TCRdb picks TRBD1, but there is no DNA to check that call. The CDR3 runs to 15 residues. Germline values: CDR1 SNHLY, CDR2 FYNNEI. CDR3: CAGQAGTYSYNEQFF.

The chain employs TRBV6-2 or TRBV6-3 and TRBJ2-7; the TRBD1 assignment by TCRdb is unverifiable without DNA. CDR1 is MNHEY, CDR2 SVGEGT, per germline. The CDR3 has 16 amino acids. The CDR3 sequence is CASKGGGTGIPYEQYF.

The gene calls are TRBV5-4 and TRBJ2-1. Germline CDR1 SGHNT, CDR2 YYREEE (reference sequence). This CDR3 region has 16 residues. CDR3 protein: CASSFPQAAAADEQFF.

The chain uses TRBV12-3 or TRBV12-4 and TRBJ1-1; the TCRdb call, TRBD1, lacks DNA for checking. This CDR3 has 13 amino acids. CDR3: CASSLDRDTEAFF.

This sequence joins TRBV3-1 and TRBJ2-5; TCRdb proposes TRBD1, but this gene call is untestable without DNA. Germline lookup yields CDR1 LGHDT and CDR2 YNNKEL (reference sequence). The CDR3 sequence is 17 residues long. The CDR3 loop is CASSQEPPSGAQETQYF.

The V and J genes are TRBV20-1 and TRBJ1-6; TCRdb's D call, TRBD1, is unchecked because there is no DNA. The CDR3 loop spans 14 amino acids. The germline V gene encodes CDR1 DFQATT and CDR2 SNEGSKA (reference sequence). The CDR3 reads CSAGDRGGSSPLHF.

The chain employs TRBV29-1 and TRBJ1-2. The germline gives CDR1 SQVTM, CDR2 ANQGSEA. The CDR3 spans 11 residues. This CDR3 is CSVGSDSGYTF.

This rearrangement joins TRBV5-6 to TRBJ2-7; TCRdb's D call of TRBD2 is untestable without DNA. The CDR3 sequence is 13 residues long. Per the germline V gene, CDR1 is SGHDT and CDR2 is YYEEEE. CDR3 sequence: CASSSPPSYEQYF.

The chain has TRBV29-1 and TRBJ2-2; TCRdb lists TRBD1, though no DNA is available to test this call. Germline-derived CDR1 and CDR2 are SQVTM and ANQGSEA. The length of the CDR3 is 13 residues. CDR3: CSVGTGNTGELFF.

The chain uses TRBV25-1 and TRBJ2-5; the D call from TCRdb, TRBD2, cannot be confirmed without DNA. In germline, CDR1 is MGHDK, CDR2 SYGVNS. This CDR3 is 15 amino acids long. CDR3 in amino acids: CASSDPRGAGETQYF.

The CDR3 sequence is CSGGTGANEQYF. V and J are TRBV29-1 and TRBJ2-7; no DNA is available, so the TRBD1 call from TCRdb remains unchecked. Germline V gene lookup returns CDR1 SQVTM and CDR2 ANQGSEA. The CDR3 runs 12 residues.

The chain links TRBV28 to TRBJ2-7; the D call of TRBD2 rests on TCRdb alone, since no DNA is present to check it. The V gene's germline CDR1 is MDHEN and CDR2 SYDVKM. CDR3 length equals 15 residues. The CDR3 here is CASSSGTSGSYEQYF. Filled out from reference TRBV28 and TRBJ2-7, the complete variable domain reads DVKVTQSSRYLVKRTGEKVFLECVQDMDHENMFWYRQDPGLGLRLIYFSYDVKMKEKGDIPEGYSVSREKKERFSLILESASTNQTSMYLCASSSGTSGSYEQYFGPGTRLTVT.

The genes are TRBV20-1 and TRBJ2-3; the D call from TCRdb, TRBD1, cannot be confirmed without DNA. Germline-derived CDR1 and CDR2 are DFQATT and SNEGSKA (reference sequence). The CDR3 length is 16 residues. The CDR3 spells CSAQKGGQGRGDTQYF.

Here the CDR3 reads CSPEMNTEAFF. The chain links TRBV29-1 to TRBJ1-1. The CDR3 has 11 amino acids. The V gene's germline CDR1 is SQVTM and CDR2 ANQGSEA.

The chain links TRBV5-1 to TRBJ2-1; TCRdb gives TRBD2 as the D gene, but with no DNA this cannot be confirmed. The CDR3 totals 15 residues. Germline V gives CDR1 SGHRS, CDR2 YFSETQ. CDR3: CASSGSSGHYNEQFF.

V usage is TRBV29-1 and J usage is TRBJ2-1; TCRdb reports TRBD1, a call that lacks DNA to check it against. This CDR3 spans 14 amino acids. CDR1 SQVTM and CDR2 ANQGSEA come from the germline V gene. CDR3 region: CSVKDRDTYNEQFF.

The V gene is TRBV7-2, the J gene TRBJ1-5; the TCRdb D gene call, TRBD1, has no DNA to confirm it. Germline CDR1 is SGHTA and CDR2 is FQGNSA. The CDR3 extends over 13 amino acids. The CDR3 sequence is CASSFKGDQPQHF.

This chain links TRBV12-3 or TRBV12-4 with TRBJ1-5; TCRdb lists TRBD1, though no DNA is available to test this call. The CDR3 is made up of 16 amino acids. This chain's CDR3 is CASSGAKTGLGSAQHF.

This sequence joins TRBV7-2 and TRBJ2-1; the TRBD2 assignment by TCRdb is unverifiable without DNA. The CDR3 has 16 residues. Germline V gene lookup returns CDR1 SGHTA and CDR2 FQGNSA. CDR3: CASSLGGGTSGSEQFF.

The chain is built from TRBV5-1 and TRBJ2-3. CDR1 is SGHRS and CDR2 is YFSETQ in the germline V gene. This CDR3 has 14 residues. The CDR3 here is CASSSLLITDTQYF.

The chain is built from TRBV20-1 and TRBJ1-4; TCRdb returns TRBD1, unconfirmable since there is no DNA. This CDR3 has 15 residues. Germline CDR1 is DFQATT and CDR2 is SNEGSKA (reference sequence). CDR3 residues: CSAGPGAATNEKLFF.

The chain uses TRBV7-2 and TRBJ1-3. The germline V gene encodes CDR1 SGHTA and CDR2 FQGNSA. The CDR3 covers 15 residues. The CDR3 loop is CASTTPGISGNTIYF.

The chain employs TRBV5-1 and TRBJ2-2; there is no DNA to check the TCRdb D call of TRBD1. From germline, CDR1 is SGHRS and CDR2 YFSETQ. The CDR3 extends over 16 amino acids. CDR3 protein: CASSTLRGRDTGELFF.

This sequence joins TRBV24-1 and TRBJ2-1; the D call of TRBD1 rests on TCRdb alone, since no DNA is present to check it. The germline V gene has CDR1 KGHDR and CDR2 SFDVKD. The length of the CDR3 is 15 residues. CDR3 sequence reads: CATSDSGLQADEQFF.

V and J are TRBV2 and TRBJ2-5; with no DNA, the TCRdb D assignment of TRBD1 cannot be verified. Germline CDR1 reads SNHLY; CDR2 reads FYNNEI. The CDR3 runs 15 residues. The CDR3 is CASSEDTGKGETQYF. The full variable domain, its missing parts supplied by reference TRBV2 and TRBJ2-5, is EPEVTQTPSHQVTQMGQEVILRCVPISNHLYFYWYRQILGQKVEFLVSFYNNEISEKSEIFDDQFSVERPDGSNFTLKIRSTKLEDSAMYFCASSEDTGKGETQYFGPGTRLLVL.

The gene calls are TRBV6-1 and TRBJ2-1; the D call of TRBD1 rests on TCRdb alone, since no DNA is present to check it. The V gene's germline CDR1 is MNHNS and CDR2 SASEGT. The CDR3 contains 14 residues. CDR3 region: CASSQGITYNEQFF.